This entry lists 27 T cell receptor beta chains sequenced from one sample in a study of shared clonotypes between healthy human individuals (dated by TCRdb to 2018 to 2020). Library preparation employed the immunoSEQ multiplex PCR assay. TCRdb obtained this table from immuneACCESS and retained in-frame rearrangements with V and J assigned. These tables miss some clones; where compared with another copy, unresolved V genes account for less than half of the shortfall, and the remainder is unexplained. In this sample the table shows 2 million to 2.5 million clones, 85% to 95% of which occur a single time. The ten most abundant clones make up 0.35% to 0.45% of the sample. The sample was naive CD4+ T cells from PBMCs. What this sample's cell subset or site label stands for: CD45RA+ positively selected. The receptors come from a man aged 18-30 years in good health. Some clones in this sample may be carry-over from other donors' samples.

As for this clone: Different DNA sequences within this sample yield the same CDR3. The chain combines TRBV5-1 with TRBJ1-1; 7 positions match TRBD1. With 3 bases clipped from V and 1 base from J, the junction kept 3 bases outside the gene matches. The CDR3 loop spans 14 amino acids. CDR1 is SGHRS and CDR2 is YFSETQ in the germline V gene. The CDR3 region is CASSSQGGNTEAFF. In DNA form, the CDR3 reads TGCGCCAGCAGCTCGCAGGGGGGGAACACTGAAGCTTTCTTT.

The chain couples TRBV4-1 to TRBJ2-7; 7 nucleotides align to TRBD1. Trimming at V came to 1 base and at J to 3 bases, leaving 12 bases not matched to a gene. Germline V gene data show CDR1 as MGHRA and CDR2 as YSYEKL. CDR3 length: 17 residues. The DNA of the CDR3 is TGCGCCAGCAGCCAAGGTCGGGCCCGGGACAGCGACTACGAGCAGTACTTC. This codes for CASSQGRARDSDYEQYF.

V usage is TRBV4-3 and J usage is TRBJ2-1; D not certain. The CDR3 has 15 amino acids. CDR1 and CDR2 from the germline V gene are LGHNA and YSLEER. The V gene lost 0 bases and the J gene lost 3 bases, with 9 bases spanning the gap. CDR3: CASSQDRVFYNEQFF. The CDR3 DNA is TGCGCCAGCAGCCAAGACCGGGTTTTCTACAATGAGCAGTTCTTC.

The V call is TRBV19, the J call TRBJ1-3, with D unresolved. This CDR3 contains 15 residues. CDR1 and CDR2 (germline): LNHDA, SQIVND (reference sequence). V was shortened by 4 bases and J by 3 bases, with 13 bases between the two germline ends. CDR3 protein: CASSTRYALGNTIYF. Written as DNA, the CDR3 is TGTGCCAGTAGTACCCGTTACGCACTTGGAAACACCATATATTTT.

The gene calls are TRBV28 and TRBJ1-4; D unclear. CDR3 size: 16 residues. Germline loops: CDR1 MDHEN, CDR2 SYDVKM. With 4 bases removed from V and 7 bases from J, the gap between germline ends came to 19 bases. CDR3: CASSSHSDNYGEKLFF. The CDR3, as DNA: TGTGCCAGCAGTTCCCACTCAGACAATTACGGTGAAAAACTGTTTTTT.

The chain couples TRBV7-2 to TRBJ2-3; no clear D gene. Germline V gives CDR1 SGHTA, CDR2 FQGNSA. V lost 5 bases and J lost 5, with 20 bases in between. The CDR3 extends over 16 amino acids. CDR3 region: CASSGRSGITEDTQYF. In DNA form, the CDR3 reads TGTGCCAGCAGCGGACGTTCTGGGATTACTGAAGATACGCAGTATTTT.

This chain uses TRBV5-1 with TRBJ2-5; D may be TRBD2 (6 bases). The CDR3 contains 15 residues. In germline, CDR1 is SGHRS, CDR2 YFSETQ. Trimming removed 0 bases from V and 5 bases from J, with 14 bases in between. CDR3 DNA: TGCGCCAGCAGCTTGGTGGCGGGATTTACGGAGACCCAGTACTTC. Translating it yields CASSLVAGFTETQYF.

This chain uses TRBV5-1 with TRBJ2-1, with D perhaps TRBD2 (5 bases). Germline CDR1 is SGHRS and CDR2 is YFSETQ. V lost 0 bases, J lost 0 bases, and 13 bases lay in between. The CDR3 has 17 amino acids. The CDR3 here is CASSLVAGTFSYNEQFF. The CDR3 DNA is TGCGCCAGCAGCTTGGTTGCGGGTACTTTCTCCTACAATGAGCAGTTCTTC.

The CDR3 here is CASSPGRGVGEAFF. As DNA, the CDR3 is TGTGCCAGCAGCCCCGGTCGGGGGGTGGGTGAAGCTTTCTTT. The V and J genes are TRBV9 and TRBJ1-1; TRBD1 is a possible D gene (5 bases). Germline V gene sequence: CDR1 SGDLS, CDR2 YYNGEE. Deletions cut 4 bases from V and 7 bases from J, with 17 bases between. This CDR3 spans 14 amino acids.

The CDR3 region is CASVSSGTGSGYTF. The DNA of the CDR3 is TGTGCTAGTGTTTCCTCCGGGACAGGGAGCGGCTACACCTTC. The V call is TRBV12-5, the J call TRBJ1-2, with 9 bases identical to TRBD1. This CDR3 contains 14 residues. Trimming removed 7 bases from V and 8 bases from J; junction bases left unmatched: 11. Germline V gene lookup returns CDR1 LGHNT and CDR2 FRNRAP.

J is TRBJ1-4 and V is TRBV5-1; D remains unclear. Germline V CDR1 and CDR2: SGHRS, YFSETQ. The CDR3 is 13 residues long. Trimming took off 0 bases at V and 4 bases at J, with 4 bases between the two ends. The CDR3 bases are TGCGCCAGCAGCTTGGAATATAATGAAAAACTGTTTTTT. Amino acids: CASSLEYNEKLFF.

The chain has TRBV7-9 and TRBJ2-7, with no clear D. The CDR3 extends over 15 amino acids. Germline V gene data show CDR1 as SEHNR and CDR2 as FQNEAQ (reference sequence). V was pared by 2 bases and J by 4 bases, with 15 bases between. The CDR3 coding sequence is TGTGCCAGCAGCTTAATTCCCCGGATGAGATACGAGCAGTACTTC. It codes for CASSLIPRMRYEQYF. Filled out from reference TRBV7-9 and TRBJ2-7, the complete variable domain reads DTGVSQNPRHKITKRGQNVTFRCDPISEHNRLYWYRQTLGQGPEFLTYFQNEAQLEKSRLLSDRFSAERPKGSFSTLEIQRTEQGDSAMYLCASSLIPRMRYEQYFGPGTRLTVT.

This clone was seen a single time. This chain joins TRBV2 and TRBJ2-5; TRBD1 matches 10 bases. The CDR3 runs to 15 residues. Germline CDR1 reads SNHLY; CDR2 reads FYNNEI. V shed 7 bases, J shed 6 bases, and the junction held 11 bases outside the gene matches. The CDR3 DNA reads TGTGCCAGCATGCCCCGGACAGGGGGGCGTCAGACCCAGTACTTC. This gives the protein CASMPRTGGRQTQYF.

This clone was observed a few times. J is TRBJ1-3 and V is TRBV5-1; D remains ambiguous. Germline V gene sequence: CDR1 SGHRS, CDR2 YFSETQ. The CDR3 covers 14 residues. V lost 6 bases and J 0 bases, leaving 10 bases between the germline ends. CDR3 in DNA: TGCGCCAGCACCGACTCAGCCTCTGGAAACACCATATATTTT. It encodes CASTDSASGNTIYF.

The chain employs TRBV7-2 and TRBJ2-2, with D tentatively TRBD1 (5 bases). CDR3 length: 14 amino acids. V lost 11 bases, J lost 7 bases, and 20 bases lay in between. Germline V gene sequence: CDR1 SGHTA, CDR2 FQGNSA. Written as DNA, the CDR3 is TGTGCCGCCAGGAAGGGGCCTCAGGTCGGGGAGCTGTTTTTT. This encodes CAARKGPQVGELFF.

The chain combines TRBV15 with TRBJ2-5; 7 bases map to TRBD1. CDR1 and CDR2 (germline): LNHNV, YYDKDF (reference sequence). The CDR3 spans 14 residues. With 6 bases clipped from V and 0 bases from J, the junction kept 4 bases outside the gene matches. CDR3 in DNA: TGTGCCACCAGAACCGGGACAGACCAAGAGACCCAGTACTTC. Protein sequence: CATRTGTDQETQYF.

The chain joins TRBV15 to TRBJ2-1; 10 bases line up with TRBD2. The germline V gene has CDR1 LNHNV and CDR2 YYDKDF (reference sequence). The CDR3 is 16 amino acids. The V segment lost 2 bases and the J segment 6 bases; nucleotides outside the gene matches: 7. Written as DNA, the CDR3 is TGTGCCACCAGCAGACTTTCTAGCGGGAGCGGCAATGAGCAGTTCTTC. This sequence encodes CATSRLSSGSGNEQFF.

The CDR3 is CASSRGDSAYEQYF. The CDR3 coding sequence is TGCGCCAGCAGCAGAGGGGACAGTGCCTACGAGCAGTACTTC. The chain recombines TRBV5-1 with TRBJ2-7; 7 nucleotides line up with TRBD1. With 4 bases clipped from V and 2 bases from J, the junction kept 6 bases outside the gene matches. The CDR3 is 14 amino acids. Germline V CDR1 and CDR2: SGHRS, YFSETQ. The full variable domain, with the rest looked up from reference TRBV5-1 and TRBJ2-7, is KAGVTQTPRYLIKTRGQQVTLSCSPISGHRSVSWYQQTPGQGLQFLFEYFSETQRNKGNFPGRFSGRQFSNSRSEMNVSTLELGDSALYLCASSRGDSAYEQYFGPGTRLTVT.

The chain has TRBV5-4 and TRBJ2-7, with TRBD1 matching over 8 bases. V lost 4 bases, J lost 5 bases, and 14 bases stayed unmatched. Per the germline V gene, CDR1 is SGHNT and CDR2 is YYREEE (reference sequence). CDR3 length: 16 amino acids. The CDR3 coding sequence is TGTGCCAGCAGCGCACGGCGCCGACAGGGGCTGGACGAGCAGTACTTC. This gives the protein CASSARRRQGLDEQYF.

The chain couples TRBV5-6 to TRBJ2-2; TRBD2 is a possible D gene (7 bases). V lost 6 bases and J lost 4, with 19 bases in between. This CDR3 region has 16 residues. Germline CDR1 SGHDT, CDR2 YYEEEE. The chain's CDR3 is CASTLRGGIPTGELFF. The CDR3 bases are TGTGCCAGCACCCTGAGGGGGGGTATTCCCACCGGGGAGCTGTTTTTT.

This chain uses TRBV4-1 with TRBJ1-2; 7 nucleotides match TRBD1. The germline V gene encodes CDR1 MGHRA and CDR2 YSYEKL. The V segment lost 1 base and the J segment 4 bases; nucleotides outside the gene matches: 3. This CDR3 is built from 14 residues. CDR3 sequence reads: CASSQVTGTYGYTF. In DNA form, the CDR3 reads TGCGCCAGCAGCCAAGTGACAGGGACCTATGGCTACACCTTC.

Points on this clone: This same CDR3 is encoded by further DNA sequences in the sample. V gene TRBV7-9 combines with J gene TRBJ1-4; D call uncertain. Germline CDR1 is SEHNR and CDR2 is FQNEAQ (reference sequence). This CDR3 is 14 amino acids long. V gave up 0 bases and J gave up 4 bases, with 6 bases separating them. The DNA of the CDR3 is TGTGCCAGCAGCTTAGCTGGGTTTAATGAAAAACTGTTTTTT. Translated: CASSLAGFNEKLFF.

The gene calls are TRBV28 and TRBJ2-1; 7 nucleotides agree with TRBD2. CDR1 is MDHEN and CDR2 is SYDVKM in the germline V gene. There are 14 residues in the CDR3. The ends lost 8 bases at V and 6 bases at J; junction bases unmatched: 10. CDR3 nucleotide sequence: TGTGCCAGCGGACGAGGGAGGGCCTCCAATGAGCAGTTCTTC. It specifies CASGRGRASNEQFF.

This chain connects TRBV7-9 to TRBJ1-4; 9 bases are a match to TRBD1. Germline V gives CDR1 SEHNR, CDR2 FQNEAQ (reference sequence). CDR3 size: 16 residues. After removal of 5 bases from V and 0 bases from J, the junction contained 4 bases not matched to a gene. The CDR3 DNA reads TGTGCCAGCAGCCCCGGACAGGGGTCAACTAATGAAAAACTGTTTTTT. It yields the protein CASSPGQGSTNEKLFF.

V is TRBV30 and J is TRBJ1-5, with D perhaps TRBD1 (5 bases). CDR1 and CDR2 from the germline V gene are GTSNPN and SVGIG (reference sequence). V dropped 5 bases and J dropped 2 bases, with 10 bases sitting between them. This CDR3 contains 13 residues. This CDR3 reads CAWGGAGNQPQHF. The CDR3 DNA sequence: TGTGCCTGGGGAGGGGCAGGCAATCAGCCCCAGCATTTT.

This clone was detected a few times. V gene TRBV5-3 combines with J gene TRBJ1-2; D remains ambiguous. TRBV5-3 is an ORF, with its function uncertain. The CDR3 contains 14 residues. V lost 0 bases to trimming and J lost 6 bases, with 12 bases between them. This CDR3 reads CARSLDRHTHGYTF. CDR3 bases: TGTGCCAGAAGCTTGGACAGACACACCCATGGCTACACCTTC.

V is TRBV18 and J is TRBJ2-5; TRBD1 agrees at 9 bases. V shed 6 bases and J 4 bases; nucleotides not matched to a gene: 9. Per germline, CDR1 KGHSH and CDR2 LQKENI. This CDR3 contains 15 residues. The CDR3 loop is CASSRTGGEGETQYF. The CDR3 DNA reads as TGTGCCAGCTCGCGTACAGGGGGCGAGGGAGAGACCCAGTACTTC.